The 16 T cell receptor beta chains below were found in one sample sequenced in a study of T-cell memory formation after mild COVID-19. TCRdb re-derived calls from the 5' RACE reads in MiXCR, one entry per CDR3 protein. In the table there are about 58,000 distinct CDR3 sequences, about a quarter of which are singletons. Sequenced: PBMCs or a T cell subset sorted from them (not recorded which). These receptors were obtained from a man between 18 and 35 years old who had mild COVID-19 (a few samples of this study predate the infection). Cell type and time point are not known.

This clonotype came up a few times. The chain carries TRBV6-6 and TRBJ2-2; no clear D. The V end lost 6 bases, the J end lost 4 bases, and 9 bases lay between the germline ends. Germline CDR1 MNHNY, CDR2 SVGAGI (reference sequence). This CDR3 is built from 13 residues. As DNA, the CDR3 is TGTGCCAGCAGCCCGTGGCCCACCGGGGAGCTGTTTTTT. It encodes CASSPWPTGELFF.

This chain links TRBV14 with TRBJ2-1, with D tentatively TRBD1 (5 bases). Trimming took off 3 bases at V and 5 bases at J, with 14 bases between the two ends. The CDR3 runs 15 residues. Germline V gives CDR1 SGHDN, CDR2 FVKESK. CDR3: CASSHTGPLNNEQFF. CDR3 DNA: TGTGCCAGCAGCCACACAGGCCCCTTGAACAATGAGCAGTTCTTC.

The chain uses TRBV6-1 and TRBJ2-5; 9 bases fit TRBD2. The trim removed 2 bases at V and 2 bases at J, leaving 6 bases unmatched. This CDR3 is built from 16 residues. The V gene's germline CDR1 is MNHNS and CDR2 SASEGT. The chain's CDR3 is CASSELGGGGQETQYF. DNA of the CDR3: TGTGCCAGCAGTGAACTCGGCGGGGGGGGGCAAGAGACCCAGTACTTC.

The chain joins TRBV5-6 to TRBJ2-5; 10 bases map to TRBD1. The CDR3 spans 16 residues. After removal of 4 bases from V and 0 bases from J, the junction contained 6 bases not matched to a gene. Per germline, CDR1 SGHDT and CDR2 YYEEEE. The CDR3 spells CASSAAGQGYQETQYF. CDR3 coding DNA: TGTGCCAGCAGCGCGGCGGGACAGGGGTACCAAGAGACCCAGTACTTC.

The rearrangement links TRBV4-1 to TRBJ2-1; 9 bases fit TRBD1. After removal of 4 bases from V and 6 bases from J, the junction contained 7 bases not matched to a gene. The CDR3 totals 15 residues. Germline loops: CDR1 MGHRA, CDR2 YSYEKL. This CDR3 is CASSLGQGVRNEQFF. DNA for the CDR3: TGCGCCAGCAGCCTGGGACAGGGCGTCCGCAATGAGCAGTTCTTC.

This clonotype was recorded a few times. The chain has TRBV29-1 and TRBJ2-1; 7 bases agree with TRBD1. The CDR3 extends over 14 amino acids. Trimming at V came to 4 bases and at J to 5 bases, leaving 8 bases not matched to a gene. Germline V lookup: CDR1 SQVTM, CDR2 ANQGSEA. CDR3 sequence: CSVVSTGSHNEQFF. In DNA, the CDR3 is TGCAGCGTTGTGTCGACAGGGTCCCACAATGAGCAGTTCTTC.

V is TRBV10-3 and J is TRBJ1-5, with no clear D. There are 14 residues in the CDR3. V lost 3 bases and J lost 0, with 6 bases in between. Germline values: CDR1 ENHRY, CDR2 SYGVKD. For the CDR3, the DNA is TGTGCCATCAGTGAAAGGGATAGCAATCAGCCCCAGCATTTT. Its translation is CAISERDSNQPQHF.

The rearrangement joins TRBV20-1 to TRBJ2-3; TRBD2 is a possible D gene (6 bases). The CDR3 covers 17 residues. V was shortened by 2 bases and J by 2 bases, with 20 bases between the two germline ends. The germline V gene has CDR1 DFQATT and CDR2 SNEGSKA (reference sequence). In nucleotides, the CDR3 is TGCAGTGCTAGATCCCTTGCGGGGAAACAGCCCACAGATACGCAGTATTTT. This gives the protein CSARSLAGKQPTDTQYF.

The chain recombines TRBV6-5 with TRBJ2-1; D not certain. In germline, CDR1 is MNHEY, CDR2 SVGAGI. Deletions cut 6 bases from V and 9 bases from J, with 12 bases between. The CDR3 covers 12 residues. The CDR3 loop is CASRSSSGEQFF. In nucleotides, the CDR3 is TGTGCCAGCAGATCCAGTAGTGGTGAGCAGTTCTTC.

V gene TRBV10-3 combines with J gene TRBJ1-5, with no clear D. This CDR3 spans 14 amino acids. Germline V gives CDR1 ENHRY, CDR2 SYGVKD. V lost 10 bases to trimming and J lost 3 bases, with 16 bases between them. This CDR3 is CATSDRTDNQPQHF. CDR3 bases: TGTGCCACCTCCGATCGGACCGACAATCAGCCCCAGCATTTT.

This clonotype has a handful of counts. This chain connects TRBV27 to TRBJ1-5; 9 bases match TRBD1. Germline V gene lookup returns CDR1 MNHEY and CDR2 SMNVEV (reference sequence). This CDR3 spans 16 amino acids. Losses at the gene ends were 5 bases for V and 0 bases for J; bases not matched to a gene: 5. The CDR3: CASSDRGEGSNQPQHF. DNA for the CDR3: TGTGCCAGCAGTGACAGGGGGGAAGGTAGCAATCAGCCCCAGCATTTT.

As for this clonotype: The junction and the germline gene differ at one end; a read error may be behind it. The V call is TRBV7-7, the J call TRBJ2-1; D gene uncertain. The germline CDR1 and CDR2 sequences are SSHAT and FNYEAQ (reference sequence). This CDR3 has 16 amino acids. This CDR3 reads CASSRTADPAYNEQFF. The DNA of the CDR3 is TGTGCTAGCAGCCGGACCGCTGATCCAGCGTACAATGAGCAGTTCTTC.

CDR3 in DNA: TGCAGTGCTAGAGGGACAGGGGACACTGAAGCTTTCTTT. Its protein product is CSARGTGDTEAFF. V is TRBV20-1 and J is TRBJ1-1, with 9 bases fitting TRBD1. The CDR3 consists of 13 residues. J gave up 3 bases and V 1 base, and 0 bases lay outside the gene matches. Germline lookup yields CDR1 DFQATT and CDR2 SNEGSKA (reference sequence).

This clonotype has a handful of counts. The chain employs TRBV6-6 and TRBJ2-5, with 12 bases that match TRBD2. This CDR3 spans 17 amino acids. From germline, CDR1 is MNHNY and CDR2 SVGAGI (reference sequence). Trimming cost V 6 bases and J 5 bases; bases outside gene matches: 13. CDR3 sequence: CASSHGLAGGPGETQYF. The CDR3 DNA follows: TGTGCCAGCAGCCACGGGCTAGCGGGGGGGCCGGGGGAGACCCAGTACTTC.

There are a few counts of this clonotype. V is TRBV5-1 and J is TRBJ2-3; TRBD1 agrees at 7 bases. The trim removed 4 bases at V and 2 bases at J, leaving 10 bases unmatched. The CDR3 spans 16 residues. The V gene's germline CDR1 is SGHRS and CDR2 YFSETQ. Written as DNA, the CDR3 is TGCGCCAGCAGCATATATGGGGGACAGAACACAGATACGCAGTATTTT. Amino acid sequence: CASSIYGGQNTDTQYF.

This clonotype turned up a few times. The gene calls are TRBV4-1 and TRBJ2-3, with 8 bases lining up with TRBD2. Germline CDR1 MGHRA, CDR2 YSYEKL. After removal of 6 bases from V and 2 bases from J, the junction contained 10 bases not matched to a gene. This CDR3 spans 16 amino acids. The chain's CDR3 is CASSEHPGGFTDTQYF. The CDR3, as DNA: TGCGCCAGCAGTGAACATCCGGGGGGGTTCACAGATACGCAGTATTTT.